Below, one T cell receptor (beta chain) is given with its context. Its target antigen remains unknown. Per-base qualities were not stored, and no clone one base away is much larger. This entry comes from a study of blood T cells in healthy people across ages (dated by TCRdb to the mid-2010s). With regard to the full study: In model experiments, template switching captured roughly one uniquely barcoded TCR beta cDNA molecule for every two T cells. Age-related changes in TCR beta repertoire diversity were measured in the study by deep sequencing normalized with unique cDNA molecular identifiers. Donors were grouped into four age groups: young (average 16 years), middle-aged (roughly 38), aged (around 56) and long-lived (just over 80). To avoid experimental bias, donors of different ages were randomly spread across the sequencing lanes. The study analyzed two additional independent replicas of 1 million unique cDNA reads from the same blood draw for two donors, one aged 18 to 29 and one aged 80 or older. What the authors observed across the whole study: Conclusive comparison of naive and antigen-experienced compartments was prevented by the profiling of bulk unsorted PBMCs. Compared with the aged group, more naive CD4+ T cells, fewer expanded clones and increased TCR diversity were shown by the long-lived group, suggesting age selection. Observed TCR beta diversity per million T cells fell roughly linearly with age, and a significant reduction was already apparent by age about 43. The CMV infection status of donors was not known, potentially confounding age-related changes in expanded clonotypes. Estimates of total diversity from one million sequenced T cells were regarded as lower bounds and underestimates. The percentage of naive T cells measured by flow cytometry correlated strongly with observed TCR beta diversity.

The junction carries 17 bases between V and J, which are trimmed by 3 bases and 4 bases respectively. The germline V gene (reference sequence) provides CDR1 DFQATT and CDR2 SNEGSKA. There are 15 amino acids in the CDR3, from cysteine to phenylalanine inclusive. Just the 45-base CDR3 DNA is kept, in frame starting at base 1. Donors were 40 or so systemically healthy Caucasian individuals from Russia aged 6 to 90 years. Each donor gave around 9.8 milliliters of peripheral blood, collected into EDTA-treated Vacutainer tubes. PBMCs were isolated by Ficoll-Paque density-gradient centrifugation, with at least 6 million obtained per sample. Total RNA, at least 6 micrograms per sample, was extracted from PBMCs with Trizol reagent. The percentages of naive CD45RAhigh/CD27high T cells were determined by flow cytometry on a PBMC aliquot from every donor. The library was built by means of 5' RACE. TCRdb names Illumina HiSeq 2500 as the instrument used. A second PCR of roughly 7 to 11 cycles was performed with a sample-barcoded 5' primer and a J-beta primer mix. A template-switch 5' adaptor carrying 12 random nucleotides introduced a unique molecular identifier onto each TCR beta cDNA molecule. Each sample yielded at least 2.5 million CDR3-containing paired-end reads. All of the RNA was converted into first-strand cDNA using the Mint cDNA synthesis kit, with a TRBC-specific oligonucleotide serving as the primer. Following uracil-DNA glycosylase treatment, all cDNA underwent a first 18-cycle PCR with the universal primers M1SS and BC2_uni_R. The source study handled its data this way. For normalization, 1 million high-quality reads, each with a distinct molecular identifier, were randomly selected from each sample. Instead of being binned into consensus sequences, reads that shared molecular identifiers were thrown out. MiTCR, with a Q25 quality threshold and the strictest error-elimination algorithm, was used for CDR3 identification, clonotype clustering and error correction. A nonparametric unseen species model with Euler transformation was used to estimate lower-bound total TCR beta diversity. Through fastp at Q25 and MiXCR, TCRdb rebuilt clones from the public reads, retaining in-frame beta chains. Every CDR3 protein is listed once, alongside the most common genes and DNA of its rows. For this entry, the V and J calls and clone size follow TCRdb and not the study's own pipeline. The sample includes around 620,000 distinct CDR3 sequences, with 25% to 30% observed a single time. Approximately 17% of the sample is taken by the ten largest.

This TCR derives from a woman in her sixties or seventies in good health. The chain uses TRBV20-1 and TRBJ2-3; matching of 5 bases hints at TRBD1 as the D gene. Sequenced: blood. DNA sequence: TGCAGTGCTAGCTTTCGGGCAGGGAATGCAGATACGCAGTATTTT. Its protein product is CSASFRAGNADTQYF.